This TCR beta chain was obtained from a study of T cells after yellow fever vaccination. Study-level results: Researchers cautioned that FACS-sorted repertoires could harbor abundant clonotypes contaminating from the bulk population.

TCRdb used MiXCR to reprocess the 5' RACE reads, holding one entry per CDR3 protein. The sample has under 150,000 distinct CDR3 sequences; around 15% are singletons. This clonotype has just a few counts. The target antigen is unknown. V was trimmed by 3 bases and J by 2 bases, leaving 15 bases between them. The CDR3 is 16 amino acids. CDR1 and CDR2 (germline): ENHRY, SYGVKD. The V gene is TRBV10-3, the J gene TRBJ2-3; a weak D match, TRBD1 (5 bases). The source material was CD8+ T cells sorted from PBMCs, sampled 5 days after the yellow fever booster vaccination. The sequence derives from a man aged 18 to 29 who received the YFV17D yellow fever vaccine. CDR3 residues: CAISDPQVGVTDTQYF. In DNA form, the CDR3 reads TGTGCCATCAGTGACCCGCAGGTAGGGGTCACAGATACGCAGTATTTT.